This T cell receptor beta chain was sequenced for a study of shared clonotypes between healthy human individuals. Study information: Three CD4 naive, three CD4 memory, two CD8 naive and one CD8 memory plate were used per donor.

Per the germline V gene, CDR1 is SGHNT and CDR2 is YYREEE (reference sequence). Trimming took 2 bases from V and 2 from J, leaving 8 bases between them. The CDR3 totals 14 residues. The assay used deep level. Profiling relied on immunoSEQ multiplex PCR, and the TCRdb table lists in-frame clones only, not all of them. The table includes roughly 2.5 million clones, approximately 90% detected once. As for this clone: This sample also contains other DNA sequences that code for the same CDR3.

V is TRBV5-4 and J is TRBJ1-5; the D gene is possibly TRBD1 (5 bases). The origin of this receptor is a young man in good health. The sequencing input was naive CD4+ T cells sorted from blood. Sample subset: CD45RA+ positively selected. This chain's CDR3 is CASSFAGGNQPQHF. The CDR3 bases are TGTGCCAGCAGCTTCGCGGGGGGCAATCAGCCCCAGCATTTT.